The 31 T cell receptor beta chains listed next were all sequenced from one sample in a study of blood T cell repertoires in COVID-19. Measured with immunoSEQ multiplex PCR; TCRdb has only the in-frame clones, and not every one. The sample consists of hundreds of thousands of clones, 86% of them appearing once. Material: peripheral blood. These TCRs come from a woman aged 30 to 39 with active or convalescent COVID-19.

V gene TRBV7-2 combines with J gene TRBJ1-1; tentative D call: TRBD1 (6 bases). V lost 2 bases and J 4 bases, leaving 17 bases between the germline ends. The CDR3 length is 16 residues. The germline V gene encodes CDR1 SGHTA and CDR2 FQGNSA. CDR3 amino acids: CASSLMGAGQGTEAFF. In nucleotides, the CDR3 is TGTGCCAGCAGCTTAATGGGGGCAGGGCAGGGCACTGAAGCTTTCTTT.

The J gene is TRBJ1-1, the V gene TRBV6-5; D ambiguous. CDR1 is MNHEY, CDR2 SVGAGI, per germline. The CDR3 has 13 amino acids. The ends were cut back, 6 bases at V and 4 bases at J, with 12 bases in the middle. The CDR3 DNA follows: TGTGCCAGCAGAAAGGGAGGAGCCACTGAAGCTTTCTTT. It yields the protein CASRKGGATEAFF.

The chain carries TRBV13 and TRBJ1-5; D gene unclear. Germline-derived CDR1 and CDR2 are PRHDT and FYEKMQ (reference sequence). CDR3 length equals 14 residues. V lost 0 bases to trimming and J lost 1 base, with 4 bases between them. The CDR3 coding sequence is TGTGCCAGCAGCTTAGGCCGGAGCAATCAGCCCCAGCATTTT. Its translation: CASSLGRSNQPQHF. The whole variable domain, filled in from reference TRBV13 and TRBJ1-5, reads AAGVIQSPRHLIKEKRETATLKCYPIPRHDTVYWYQQGPGQDPQFLISFYEKMQSDKGSIPDRFSAQQFSDYHSELNMSSLELGDSALYFCASSLGRSNQPQHFGDGTRLSIL.

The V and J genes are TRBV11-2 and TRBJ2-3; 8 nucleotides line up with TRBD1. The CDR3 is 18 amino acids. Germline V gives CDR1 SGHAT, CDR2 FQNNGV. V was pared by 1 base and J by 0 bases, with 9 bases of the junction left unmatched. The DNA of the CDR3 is TGTGCCAGCAGCTTAGTGGTGGGACAGGAGCAAAGCACAGATACGCAGTATTTT. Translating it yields CASSLVVGQEQSTDTQYF.

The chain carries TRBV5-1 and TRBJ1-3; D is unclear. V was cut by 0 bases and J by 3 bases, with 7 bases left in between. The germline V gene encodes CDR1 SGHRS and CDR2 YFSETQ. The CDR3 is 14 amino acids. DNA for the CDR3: TGCGCCAGCAGCTTGGCGGGGATTGGAAACACCATATATTTT. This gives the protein CASSLAGIGNTIYF. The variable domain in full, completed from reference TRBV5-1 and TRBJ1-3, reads KAGVTQTPRYLIKTRGQQVTLSCSPISGHRSVSWYQQTPGQGLQFLFEYFSETQRNKGNFPGRFSGRQFSNSRSEMNVSTLELGDSALYLCASSLAGIGNTIYFGEGSWLTVV.

The CDR3 is CASSLMTSGTSADTQYF. The DNA for the CDR3 is TGTGCCAGCAGCTTAATGACTAGCGGGACGTCAGCAGATACGCAGTATTTT. V and J are TRBV13 and TRBJ2-3; 11 bases fit TRBD2. In germline, CDR1 is PRHDT, CDR2 FYEKMQ (reference sequence). The CDR3 runs 17 residues. V lost 2 bases to trimming and J lost 4 bases; unmatched junction nucleotides: 8.

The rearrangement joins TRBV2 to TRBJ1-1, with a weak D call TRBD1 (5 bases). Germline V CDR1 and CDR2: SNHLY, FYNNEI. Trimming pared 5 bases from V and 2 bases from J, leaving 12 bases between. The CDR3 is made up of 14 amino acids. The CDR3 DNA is TGTGCCAGCAGTTCAGAGCGGGGCAACACTGAAGCTTTCTTT. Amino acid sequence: CASSSERGNTEAFF.

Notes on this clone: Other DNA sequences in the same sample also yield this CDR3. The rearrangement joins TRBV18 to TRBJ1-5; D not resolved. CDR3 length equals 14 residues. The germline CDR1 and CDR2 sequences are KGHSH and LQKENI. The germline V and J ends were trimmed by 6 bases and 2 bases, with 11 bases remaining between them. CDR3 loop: CASSPGGGNQPQHF. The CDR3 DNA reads TGTGCCAGCTCCCCCGGTGGAGGCAATCAGCCCCAGCATTTT.

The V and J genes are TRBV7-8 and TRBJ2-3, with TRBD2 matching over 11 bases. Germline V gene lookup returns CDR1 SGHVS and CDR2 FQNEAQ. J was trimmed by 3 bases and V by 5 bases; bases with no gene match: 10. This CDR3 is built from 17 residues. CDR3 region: CASSPRTASGGTDTQYF. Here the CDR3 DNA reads TGTGCCAGCAGCCCGAGAACCGCTAGCGGGGGGACAGATACGCAGTATTTT.

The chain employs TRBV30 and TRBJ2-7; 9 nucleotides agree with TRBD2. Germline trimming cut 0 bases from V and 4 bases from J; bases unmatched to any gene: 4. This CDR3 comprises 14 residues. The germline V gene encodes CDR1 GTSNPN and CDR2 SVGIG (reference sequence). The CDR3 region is CAWSVPLAGYEQYF. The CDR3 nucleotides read TGTGCCTGGAGTGTACCACTAGCGGGTTACGAGCAGTACTTC.

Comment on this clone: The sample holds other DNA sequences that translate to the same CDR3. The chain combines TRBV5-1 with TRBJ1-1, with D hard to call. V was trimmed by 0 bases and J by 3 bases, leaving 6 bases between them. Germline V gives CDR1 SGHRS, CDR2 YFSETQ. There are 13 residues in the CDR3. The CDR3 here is CASSLVGDTEAFF. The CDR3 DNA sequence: TGCGCCAGCAGCTTGGTTGGAGACACTGAAGCTTTCTTT.

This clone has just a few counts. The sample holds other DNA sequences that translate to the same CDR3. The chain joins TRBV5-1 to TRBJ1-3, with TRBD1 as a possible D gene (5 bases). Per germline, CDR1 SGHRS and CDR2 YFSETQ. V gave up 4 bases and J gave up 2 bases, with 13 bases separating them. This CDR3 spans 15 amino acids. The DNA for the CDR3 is TGCGCCAGCAGCCCCGCGGGGGGGGCTGGAAACACCATATATTTT. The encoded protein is CASSPAGGAGNTIYF.

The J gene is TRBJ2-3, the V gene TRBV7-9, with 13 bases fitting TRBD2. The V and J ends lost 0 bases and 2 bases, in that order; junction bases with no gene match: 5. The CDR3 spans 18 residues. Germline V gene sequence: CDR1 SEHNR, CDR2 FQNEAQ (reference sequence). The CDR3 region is CASSLARTSGGSTDTQYF. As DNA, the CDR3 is TGTGCCAGCAGCTTAGCGAGGACTAGCGGGGGTTCCACAGATACGCAGTATTTT.

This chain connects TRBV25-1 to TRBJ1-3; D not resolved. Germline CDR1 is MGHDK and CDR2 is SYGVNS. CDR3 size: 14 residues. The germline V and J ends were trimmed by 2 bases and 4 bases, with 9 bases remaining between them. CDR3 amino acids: CASSEGELGNTIYF. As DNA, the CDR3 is TGTGCCAGCAGTGAAGGAGAGCTGGGAAACACCATATATTTT.

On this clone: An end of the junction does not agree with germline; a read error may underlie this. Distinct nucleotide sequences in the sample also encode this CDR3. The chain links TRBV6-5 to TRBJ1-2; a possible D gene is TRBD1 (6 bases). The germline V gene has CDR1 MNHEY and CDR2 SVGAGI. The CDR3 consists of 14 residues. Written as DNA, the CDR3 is TGTGCCAGCAGTTCTACAGGGATTGCCTATGGTTACACCTTC. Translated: CASSSTGIAYGYTF.

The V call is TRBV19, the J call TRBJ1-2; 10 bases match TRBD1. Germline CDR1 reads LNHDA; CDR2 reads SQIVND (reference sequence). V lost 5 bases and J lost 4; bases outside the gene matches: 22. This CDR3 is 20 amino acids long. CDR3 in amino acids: CASSSRPGTGAGGSGYGYTF. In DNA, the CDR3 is TGTGCCAGTAGTTCGCGTCCCGGGACAGGGGCAGGAGGTTCCGGCTATGGCTACACCTTC.

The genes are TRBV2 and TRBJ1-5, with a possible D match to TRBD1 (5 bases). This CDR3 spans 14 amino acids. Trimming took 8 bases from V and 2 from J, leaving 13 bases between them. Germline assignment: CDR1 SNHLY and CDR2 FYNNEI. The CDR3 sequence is CASGLGQGNQPQHF. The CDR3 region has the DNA TGTGCCAGCGGCCTGGGGCAGGGCAATCAGCCCCAGCATTTT.

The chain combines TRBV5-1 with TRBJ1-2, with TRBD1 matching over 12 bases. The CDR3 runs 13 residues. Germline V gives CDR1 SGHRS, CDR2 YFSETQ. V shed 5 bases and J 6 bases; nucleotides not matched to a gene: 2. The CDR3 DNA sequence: TGCGCCAGCAGGGGGACAGGGGGCGATGGCTACACCTTC. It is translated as CASRGTGGDGYTF.

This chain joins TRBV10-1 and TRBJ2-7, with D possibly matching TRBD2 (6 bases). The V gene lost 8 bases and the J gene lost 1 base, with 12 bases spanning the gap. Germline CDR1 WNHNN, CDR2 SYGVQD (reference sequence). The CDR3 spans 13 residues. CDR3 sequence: CASRTTPSYEQYF. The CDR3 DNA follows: TGCGCCAGCCGGACTACCCCGTCCTACGAGCAGTACTTC.

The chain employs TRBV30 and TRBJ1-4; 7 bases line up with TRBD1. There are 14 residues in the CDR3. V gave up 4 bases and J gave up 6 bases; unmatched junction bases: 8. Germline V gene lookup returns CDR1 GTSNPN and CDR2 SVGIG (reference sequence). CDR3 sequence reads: CAWTEGASDEKLFF. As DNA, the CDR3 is TGTGCCTGGACAGAGGGGGCCTCCGATGAAAAACTGTTTTTT.

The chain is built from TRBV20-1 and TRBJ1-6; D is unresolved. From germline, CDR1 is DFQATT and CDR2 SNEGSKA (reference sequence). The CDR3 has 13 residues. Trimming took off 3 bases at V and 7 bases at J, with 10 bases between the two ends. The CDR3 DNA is TGCAGTGCTAGTACGACATCCAATTCACCCCTCCACTTT. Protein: CSASTTSNSPLHF.

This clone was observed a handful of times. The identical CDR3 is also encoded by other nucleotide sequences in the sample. The CDR3 nucleotides read TGTGCCAGCAGCAGGGGCGGTAGCACAGATACGCAGTATTTT. It specifies CASSRGGSTDTQYF. This chain connects TRBV5-4 to TRBJ2-3; possibly TRBD1 for D (5 bases). This CDR3 contains 14 residues. Germline loops: CDR1 SGHNT, CDR2 YYREEE (reference sequence). V dropped 4 bases and J dropped 0 bases, with 9 bases sitting between them.

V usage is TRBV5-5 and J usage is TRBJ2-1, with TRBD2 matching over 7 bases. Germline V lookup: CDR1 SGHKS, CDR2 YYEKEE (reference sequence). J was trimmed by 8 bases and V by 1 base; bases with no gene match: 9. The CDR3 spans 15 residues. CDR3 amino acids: CASSLRAGVLDEQFF. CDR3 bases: TGTGCCAGCAGCTTGCGGGCGGGGGTGTTGGATGAGCAGTTCTTC.

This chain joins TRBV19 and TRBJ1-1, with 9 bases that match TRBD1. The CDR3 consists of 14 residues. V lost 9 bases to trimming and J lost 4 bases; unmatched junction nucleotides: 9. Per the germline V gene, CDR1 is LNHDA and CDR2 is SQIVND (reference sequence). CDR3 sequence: CASTRQGGFTEAFF. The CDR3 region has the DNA TGTGCCAGCACCAGACAGGGGGGATTCACTGAAGCTTTCTTT.

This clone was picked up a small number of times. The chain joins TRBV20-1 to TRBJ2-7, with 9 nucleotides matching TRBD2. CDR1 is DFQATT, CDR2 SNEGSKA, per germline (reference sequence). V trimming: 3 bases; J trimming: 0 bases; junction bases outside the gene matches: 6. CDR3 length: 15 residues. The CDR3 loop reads CSASGTSLNSYEQYF. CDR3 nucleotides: TGCAGTGCTAGTGGGACTAGCTTAAACTCCTACGAGCAGTACTTC.

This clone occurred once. The CDR3 DNA reads TGTGCCAGTAGTTCTAAGGGACAGGGATCAGATACGCAGTATTTT. Translating it yields CASSSKGQGSDTQYF. The rearrangement uses TRBV19 and TRBJ2-3, with TRBD1 identical over 9 bases. V trimming: 5 bases; J trimming: 4 bases; junction bases outside the gene matches: 7. Germline V lookup: CDR1 LNHDA, CDR2 SQIVND (reference sequence). The CDR3 contains 15 residues.

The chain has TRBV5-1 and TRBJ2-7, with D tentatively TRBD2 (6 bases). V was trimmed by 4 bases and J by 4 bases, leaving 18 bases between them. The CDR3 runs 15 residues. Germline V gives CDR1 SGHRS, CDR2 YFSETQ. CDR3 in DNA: TGCGCCAGCAGCGTGACGGGACTGGTGAGTTACGAGCAGTACTTC. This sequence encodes CASSVTGLVSYEQYF.

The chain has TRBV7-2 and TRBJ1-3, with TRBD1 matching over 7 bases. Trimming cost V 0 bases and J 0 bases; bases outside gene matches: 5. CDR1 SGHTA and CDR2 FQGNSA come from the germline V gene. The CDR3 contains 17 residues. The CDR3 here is CASSLAGQRSSGNTIYF. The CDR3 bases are TGTGCCAGCAGCTTAGCGGGACAGCGATCCTCTGGAAACACCATATATTTT.

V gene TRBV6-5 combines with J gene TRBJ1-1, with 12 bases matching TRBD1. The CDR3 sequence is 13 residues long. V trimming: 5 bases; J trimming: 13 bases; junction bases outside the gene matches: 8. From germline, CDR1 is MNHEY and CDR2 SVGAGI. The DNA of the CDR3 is TGTGCCAGCAGTACCGGGACAGGGGGCTGGGGTTTCTTT. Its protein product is CASSTGTGGWGFF.

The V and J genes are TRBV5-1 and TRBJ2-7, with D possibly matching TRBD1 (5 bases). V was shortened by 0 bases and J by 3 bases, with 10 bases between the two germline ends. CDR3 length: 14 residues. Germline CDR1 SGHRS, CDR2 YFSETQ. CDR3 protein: CASSLEPGFYEQYF. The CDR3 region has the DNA TGCGCCAGCAGCTTGGAGCCAGGGTTCTACGAGCAGTACTTC.

For the CDR3, the DNA is TGTGCTAGTGGTTTGGCCAGAGGAGACGGAATCTATGGCTACACCTTC. It yields the protein CASGLARGDGIYGYTF. The chain uses TRBV12-5 and TRBJ1-2; D is unresolved. Trimming left V 1 base short and J 4 bases short, with 16 bases between. Germline V lookup: CDR1 LGHNT, CDR2 FRNRAP. The CDR3 length is 16 residues.